What follows are 20 T cell receptor beta chains derived from one specimen sequenced in a study of blood T cell repertoires in COVID-19. Some clones are missing from TCRdb's copy, which holds only in-frame ones; the method was immunoSEQ multiplex PCR. The data hold about 68,000 clones, with roughly nine tenths observed a single time. Sequenced sample: peripheral blood. These receptor sequences come from a man aged 45-65 years with active COVID-19.

This clone has more than one count but fewer than ten. The chain is built from TRBV14 and TRBJ1-1, with 8 bases that match TRBD1. Trimming removed 5 bases from V and 4 bases from J; junction bases left unmatched: 9. This CDR3 is 15 amino acids long. Germline-derived CDR1 and CDR2 are SGHDN and FVKESK. Here the CDR3 DNA reads TGTGCCAGCAGCAATCAGGGGGCGCAAAGCACTGAAGCTTTCTTT. Translating gives CASSNQGAQSTEAFF.

In DNA, the CDR3 is TGTGCCAGCTCCAACAGGAACACTGAAGCTTTCTTT. Protein: CASSNRNTEAFF. V gene TRBV6-5 combines with J gene TRBJ1-1; D is uncertain. Germline lookup yields CDR1 MNHEY and CDR2 SVGAGI. V was pared by 8 bases and J by 1 base, with 8 bases between. The CDR3 spans 12 residues.

The gene calls are TRBV2 and TRBJ2-1, with 8 bases that match TRBD1. This CDR3 is built from 15 residues. J was trimmed by 6 bases and V by 6 bases; bases with no gene match: 10. Germline V lookup: CDR1 SNHLY, CDR2 FYNNEI. In DNA, the CDR3 is TGTGCCAGCAGCCCAGGACAGGGTGGCCTCAATGAGCAGTTCTTC. Translating it yields CASSPGQGGLNEQFF.

V is TRBV29-1 and J is TRBJ2-7, with 13 bases fitting TRBD2. Trimming at V came to 1 base and at J to 0 bases, leaving 0 bases not matched to a gene. The CDR3 runs 15 residues. Germline V gives CDR1 SQVTM, CDR2 ANQGSEA. The CDR3 coding sequence is TGCAGCGTTGAAGGACTAGCGGGGGGCTCCTACGAGCAGTACTTC. Translated: CSVEGLAGGSYEQYF.

The genes are TRBV4-3 and TRBJ2-6; TRBD2 aligns across 8 bases. The CDR3 extends over 17 amino acids. V was pared by 0 bases and J by 7 bases, with 8 bases of the junction left unmatched. Germline CDR1 and CDR2: LGHNA and YSLEER. The CDR3 DNA is TGCGCCAGCAGCCAAGATCCGCCGGGGGGGATAGCCAACGTCCTGACTTTC. Its translation: CASSQDPPGGIANVLTF.

The rearrangement uses TRBV7-2 and TRBJ2-3; D is possibly TRBD2 (6 bases). Deletions cut 4 bases from V and 1 base from J, with 15 bases between. Looked up from germline, CDR1 is SGHTA and CDR2 is FQGNSA. The CDR3 extends over 16 amino acids. This CDR3 reads CASSSRGPGGTDTQYF. CDR3 DNA sequence: TGTGCCAGCAGCTCCCGTGGGCCGGGGGGCACAGATACGCAGTATTTT. The full variable domain, its missing parts supplied by reference TRBV7-2 and TRBJ2-3, is GAGVSQSPSNKVTEKGKDVELRCDPISGHTALYWYRQSLGQGLEFLIYFQGNSAPDKSGLPSDRFSAERTGGSVSTLTIQRTQQEDSAVYLCASSSRGPGGTDTQYFGPGTRLTVL.

This clone was seen a single time. This sequence joins TRBV20-1 and TRBJ2-1; unclear D gene. Germline V gene data show CDR1 as DFQATT and CDR2 as SNEGSKA (reference sequence). The V end lost 4 bases, the J end lost 6 bases, and 4 bases lay between the germline ends. CDR3 length: 10 amino acids. The CDR3 DNA reads as TGCAGTGCTACCAGCAATGAGCAGTTCTTC. It is translated as CSATSNEQFF.

J is TRBJ1-3 and V is TRBV11-3; D is undetermined. This CDR3 has 15 residues. Germline lookup yields CDR1 SGHNT and CDR2 YENEEA. The V end lost 1 base, the J end lost 0 bases, and 7 bases lay between the germline ends. CDR3 region: CASSLGTSSGNTIYF. As DNA, the CDR3 is TGTGCCAGCAGCTTAGGTACCAGCTCTGGAAACACCATATATTTT.

The rearrangement joins TRBV12-5 to TRBJ2-7; 10 bases match TRBD1. The CDR3 consists of 15 residues. Germline CDR1 reads LGHNT; CDR2 reads FRNRAP. Trimming at V came to 1 base and at J to 4 bases, leaving 4 bases not matched to a gene. CDR3 nucleotide sequence: TGTGCTAGTGGTTTGGAGAGGACAGGGGGTTACGAGCAGTACTTC. It translates to CASGLERTGGYEQYF.

The chain couples TRBV19 to TRBJ1-2; tentative D call: TRBD1 (6 bases). CDR3 length: 15 amino acids. From germline, CDR1 is LNHDA and CDR2 SQIVND (reference sequence). V was trimmed by 3 bases and J by 1 base, leaving 12 bases between them. CDR3 sequence reads: CASSIAGQHNYGYTF. CDR3 DNA: TGTGCCAGTAGTATTGCCGGACAGCATAACTATGGCTACACCTTC.

The genes are TRBV5-1 and TRBJ2-5; D is perhaps TRBD2 (7 bases). V was pared by 3 bases and J by 2 bases, with 11 bases between. Germline V gene lookup returns CDR1 SGHRS and CDR2 YFSETQ. The CDR3 contains 14 residues. Written as DNA, the CDR3 is TGCGCCAGCAGCTCGGGGGGCCTACAAGAGACCCAGTACTTC. It is translated as CASSSGGLQETQYF.

The gene calls are TRBV5-1 and TRBJ2-3; TRBD1 agrees at 7 bases. The junction had 6 bases not matched to a gene; V was cut back by 0 bases and J by 5 bases. CDR1 and CDR2 from the germline V gene are SGHRS and YFSETQ. CDR3 length: 15 residues. CDR3 protein: CASSLGQGVQDTQYF. The CDR3 nucleotides read TGCGCCAGCAGCTTGGGACAGGGAGTGCAAGATACGCAGTATTTT. Full variable domain (outside the CDR3, taken from reference TRBV5-1 and TRBJ2-3): KAGVTQTPRYLIKTRGQQVTLSCSPISGHRSVSWYQQTPGQGLQFLFEYFSETQRNKGNFPGRFSGRQFSNSRSEMNVSTLELGDSALYLCASSLGQGVQDTQYFGPGTRLTVL.

This clone was recorded only once. This chain joins TRBV12-3 or TRBV12-4 and TRBJ2-5, with 7 bases that match TRBD2. V lost 6 bases and J lost 0; bases outside the gene matches: 1. This CDR3 comprises 13 residues. As DNA, the CDR3 is TGTGCCAGCAGAAGCGGGAACCAAGAGACCCAGTACTTC. This encodes CASRSGNQETQYF.

V usage is TRBV19 and J usage is TRBJ1-6; a possible D gene is TRBD1 (6 bases). Trimming shortened V by 6 bases and J by 5 bases, and 17 bases separated the two germline ends. Germline lookup yields CDR1 LNHDA and CDR2 SQIVND (reference sequence). This CDR3 region has 16 residues. CDR3 sequence: CASRSHRAPNNSPLHF. CDR3 sequence (DNA): TGTGCCAGTAGAAGCCACAGGGCTCCTAATAATTCACCCCTCCACTTT.

This clone is termed medium-sized. This chain links TRBV19 with TRBJ2-7, with D perhaps TRBD1 (6 bases). Per the germline V gene, CDR1 is LNHDA and CDR2 is SQIVND (reference sequence). V was clipped by 6 bases and J by 5 bases, with 17 bases between them. This CDR3 region has 14 residues. The CDR3 bases are TGTGCCAGTAGCCACAAAAGGGACATAAACGAGCAGTACTTC. Its protein product is CASSHKRDINEQYF.

The chain joins TRBV5-6 to TRBJ2-7; 11 bases line up with TRBD2. The trim removed 2 bases at V and 0 bases at J, leaving 4 bases unmatched. The CDR3 contains 16 residues. Germline V gene lookup returns CDR1 SGHDT and CDR2 YYEEEE. CDR3: CASSFLAGGRSYEQYF. CDR3 DNA: TGTGCCAGCAGCTTTCTAGCGGGGGGACGCTCCTACGAGCAGTACTTC.

This rearrangement joins TRBV6-5 to TRBJ2-1; perhaps TRBD2 as D (5 bases). V shed 5 bases and J shed 13 bases, with 12 bases lying between them. Germline CDR1 reads MNHEY; CDR2 reads SVGAGI. This CDR3 is built from 11 residues. Here the CDR3 DNA reads TGTGCCAGCAGTAGTCCCCGGGGTCAGTTCTTC. Translating gives CASSSPRGQFF.

The chain employs TRBV28 and TRBJ2-7; 12 bases align to TRBD2. This CDR3 has 15 residues. Trimming took 6 bases from V and 4 from J; bases not matched to a gene: 7. Germline V gene lookup returns CDR1 MDHEN and CDR2 SYDVKM. This CDR3 is CASRKTSGGAYEQYF. In DNA, the CDR3 is TGTGCCAGCAGGAAGACTAGCGGGGGCGCGTACGAGCAGTACTTC.

The V call is TRBV10-2, the J call TRBJ1-3, with D unclear. Per germline, CDR1 WSHSY and CDR2 SAAADI. This CDR3 spans 16 amino acids. The ends were cut back, 2 bases at V and 0 bases at J, with 11 bases in the middle. The chain's CDR3 is CASSERGLYSGNTIYF. The CDR3 DNA sequence: TGCGCCAGCAGTGAGAGAGGGCTATACTCTGGAAACACCATATATTTT.

This chain uses TRBV7-2 with TRBJ1-2, with 8 bases lining up with TRBD1. Germline CDR1 reads SGHTA; CDR2 reads FQGNSA. This CDR3 is 15 amino acids long. V shed 5 bases and J 1 base; nucleotides not matched to a gene: 6. The CDR3 sequence: CASSIRTGSNYGYTF. CDR3 DNA sequence: TGTGCCAGCAGCATAAGGACAGGGAGTAACTATGGCTACACCTTC.